This TCR beta chain is drawn from a study of T cells in Graves' hyperthyroidism and ophthalmopathy. Study observations and caveats: Most thyroid clonotypes with frequency above 0.001 were detected in blood.

TCR beta CDR3 regions were amplified from RNA. A first-round RT-PCR of the TCR CDR3 used the HTBI primer set. TCRdb independently ran MiXCR on the multiplex PCR reads; one entry per CDR3 protein. The sample lists about 420,000 distinct CDR3 sequences; approximately 13% were seen once. The CDR3 is 12 amino acids. Per germline, CDR1 SGHTA and CDR2 FQGNSA. V was trimmed by 6 bases and J by 12 bases, leaving 15 bases between them. The definition of stable Graves' hyperthyroidism was no ophthalmopathy progression within 18 months. These patients, aged 18 to 65, had recently diagnosed hyperthyroidism lasting under 2 months. Source material for PBMCs was 10 ml fresh peripheral blood. Regarding this clonotype: Its target is not known.

Sample: blood. The gene calls are TRBV7-2 and TRBJ2-1, with D possibly being TRBD1 (5 bases). The origin of this receptor is a woman aged 18 to 35 with Graves' hyperthyroidism. CDR3 DNA: TGTGCCAGCAGTCAAAGGACAAGAGGGCAGTTCTTC. Its translation is CASSQRTRGQFF.